This TCR beta chain was observed in a study of blood T cell repertoires in COVID-19. As for the study in general: The origin of the acute and convalescent COVID-19 samples was the United States, Italy and Spain.

The CDR3 runs 11 residues. CDR1 is MNHEY, CDR2 SMNVEV, per germline (reference sequence). With 3 bases removed from V and 7 bases from J, the gap between germline ends came to 7 bases. All recovered Cohort 3 donors got two negative PCRs, got clearance, or saw symptom resolution. The repertoire was sequenced with immunoSEQ multiplex PCR; TCRdb's copy has only in-frame clones and lacks some. The table records approximately 300,000 clones, roughly 86% of them present only once. What was sequenced was PBMCs or T cells enriched from blood (not recorded which). The sequence was collected from a woman aged 18 to 35 who had recovered from COVID-19. The rearrangement uses TRBV27 and TRBJ2-7; tentative D call: TRBD2 (6 bases). The CDR3 bases are TGTGCCAGCAGTTTTGGGGGGGAGCAGTACTTC. This translates into CASSFGGEQYF.